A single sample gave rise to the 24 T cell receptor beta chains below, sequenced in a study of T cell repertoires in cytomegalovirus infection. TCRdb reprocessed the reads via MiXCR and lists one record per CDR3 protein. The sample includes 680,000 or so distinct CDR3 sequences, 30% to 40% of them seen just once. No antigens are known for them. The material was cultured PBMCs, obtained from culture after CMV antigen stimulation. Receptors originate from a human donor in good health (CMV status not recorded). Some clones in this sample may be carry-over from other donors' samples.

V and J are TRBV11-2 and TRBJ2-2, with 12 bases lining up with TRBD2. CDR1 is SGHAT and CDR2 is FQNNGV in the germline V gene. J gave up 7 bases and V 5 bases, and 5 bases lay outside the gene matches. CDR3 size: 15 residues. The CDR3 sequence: CASSPGLAGNGELFF. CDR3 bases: TGTGCCAGCAGCCCAGGACTAGCGGGAAACGGGGAGCTGTTTTTT.

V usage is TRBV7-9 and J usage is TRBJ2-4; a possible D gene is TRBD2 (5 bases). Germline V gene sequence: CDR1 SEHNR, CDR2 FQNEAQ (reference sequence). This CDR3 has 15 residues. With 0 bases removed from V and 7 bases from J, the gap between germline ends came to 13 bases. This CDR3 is CASSLALGRGNIQYF. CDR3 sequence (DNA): TGTGCCAGCAGCTTAGCTCTCGGGCGAGGGAACATTCAGTACTTC.

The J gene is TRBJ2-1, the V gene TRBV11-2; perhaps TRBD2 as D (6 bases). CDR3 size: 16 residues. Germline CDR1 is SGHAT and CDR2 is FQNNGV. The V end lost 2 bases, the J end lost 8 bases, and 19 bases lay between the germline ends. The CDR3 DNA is TGTGCCAGCAGCTTACTCGCCGGGAGTATTAGTGATGAGCAGTTCTTC. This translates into CASSLLAGSISDEQFF.

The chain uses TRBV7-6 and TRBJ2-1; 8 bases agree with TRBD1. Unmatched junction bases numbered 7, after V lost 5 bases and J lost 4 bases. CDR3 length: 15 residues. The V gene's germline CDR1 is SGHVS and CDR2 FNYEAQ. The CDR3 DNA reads TGTGCCAGCAGCCCCGGACAGGGTGTTTACAATGAGCAGTTCTTC. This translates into CASSPGQGVYNEQFF.

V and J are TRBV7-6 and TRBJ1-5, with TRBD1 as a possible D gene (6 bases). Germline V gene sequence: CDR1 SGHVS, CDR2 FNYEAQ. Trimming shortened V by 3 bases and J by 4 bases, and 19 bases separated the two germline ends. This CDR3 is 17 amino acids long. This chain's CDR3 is CASSFGSDDRLNQPQHF. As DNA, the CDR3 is TGTGCCAGCAGCTTCGGCTCTGACGACAGGCTAAATCAGCCCCAGCATTTT.

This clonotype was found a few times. CDR3 nucleotide sequence: TGTGCCAGCACCCCCCCGGGCAGGGCTAGCTATGGCTACACCTTC. Its translation: CASTPPGRASYGYTF. V is TRBV7-9 and J is TRBJ1-2, with D perhaps matching TRBD1 (5 bases). Trimming left V 7 bases short and J 4 bases short, with 19 bases between. CDR1 and CDR2 (germline): SEHNR, FQNEAQ (reference sequence). The CDR3 is made up of 15 amino acids.

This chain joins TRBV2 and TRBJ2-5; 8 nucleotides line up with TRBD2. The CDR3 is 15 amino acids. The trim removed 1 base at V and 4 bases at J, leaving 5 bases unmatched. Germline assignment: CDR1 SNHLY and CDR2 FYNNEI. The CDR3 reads CASSEVVSGVETQYF. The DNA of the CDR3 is TGTGCCAGCAGTGAAGTCGTTAGCGGGGTAGAGACCCAGTACTTC. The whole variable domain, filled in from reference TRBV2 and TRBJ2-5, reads EPEVTQTPSHQVTQMGQEVILRCVPISNHLYFYWYRQILGQKVEFLVSFYNNEISEKSEIFDDQFSVERPDGSNFTLKIRSTKLEDSAMYFCASSEVVSGVETQYFGPGTRLLVL.

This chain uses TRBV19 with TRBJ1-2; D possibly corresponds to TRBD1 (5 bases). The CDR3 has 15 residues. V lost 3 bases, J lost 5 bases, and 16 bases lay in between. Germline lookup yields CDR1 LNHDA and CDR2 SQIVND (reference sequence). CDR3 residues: CASSIPGALYYGYTF. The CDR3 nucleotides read TGTGCCAGTAGTATCCCCGGGGCTCTTTATTATGGCTACACCTTC.

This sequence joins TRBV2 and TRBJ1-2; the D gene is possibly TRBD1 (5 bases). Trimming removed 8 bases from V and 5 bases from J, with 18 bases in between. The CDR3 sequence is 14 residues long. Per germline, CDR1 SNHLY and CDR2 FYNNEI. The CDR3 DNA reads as TGTGCCAGCCCAGGGCAGGGCAGGGTATATGGCTACACCTTC. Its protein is CASPGQGRVYGYTF.

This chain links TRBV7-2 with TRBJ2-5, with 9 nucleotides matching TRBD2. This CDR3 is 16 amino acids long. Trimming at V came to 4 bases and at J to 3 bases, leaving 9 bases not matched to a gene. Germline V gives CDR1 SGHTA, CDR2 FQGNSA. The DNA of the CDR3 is TGTGCCAGCAGCTCCCCCCACGTAGCGGGAGAAGAGACCCAGTACTTC. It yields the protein CASSSPHVAGEETQYF.

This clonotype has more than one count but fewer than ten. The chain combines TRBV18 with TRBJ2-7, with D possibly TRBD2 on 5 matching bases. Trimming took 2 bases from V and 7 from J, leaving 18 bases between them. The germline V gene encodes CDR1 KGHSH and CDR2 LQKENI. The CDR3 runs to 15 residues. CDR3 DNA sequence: TGTGCCAGCTCACCAGGGCAACTAGTCTTACAGGAGCAGTACTTC. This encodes CASSPGQLVLQEQYF.

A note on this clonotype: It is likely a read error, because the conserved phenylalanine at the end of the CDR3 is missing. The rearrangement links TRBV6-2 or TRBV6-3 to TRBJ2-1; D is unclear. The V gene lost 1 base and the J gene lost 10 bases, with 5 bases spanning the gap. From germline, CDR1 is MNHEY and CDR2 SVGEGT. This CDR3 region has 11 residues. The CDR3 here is CASSYYIEQFY. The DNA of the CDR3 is TGTGCCAGCAGTTACTACATAGAGCAGTTCTAC.

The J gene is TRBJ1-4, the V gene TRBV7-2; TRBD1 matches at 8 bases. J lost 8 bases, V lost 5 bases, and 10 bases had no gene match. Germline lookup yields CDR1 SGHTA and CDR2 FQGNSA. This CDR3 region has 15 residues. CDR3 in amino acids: CASSLQGQGYEKLFF. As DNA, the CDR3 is TGTGCCAGCAGCCTCCAAGGACAGGGTTACGAAAAACTGTTTTTT.

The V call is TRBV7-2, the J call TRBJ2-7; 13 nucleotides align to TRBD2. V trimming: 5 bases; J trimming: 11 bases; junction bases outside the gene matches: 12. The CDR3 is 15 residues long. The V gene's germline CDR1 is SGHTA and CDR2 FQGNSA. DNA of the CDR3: TGTGCCAGCAGCAGACAGACTAGCGGGAGGCTTATTGAGTACTTC. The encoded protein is CASSRQTSGRLIEYF.

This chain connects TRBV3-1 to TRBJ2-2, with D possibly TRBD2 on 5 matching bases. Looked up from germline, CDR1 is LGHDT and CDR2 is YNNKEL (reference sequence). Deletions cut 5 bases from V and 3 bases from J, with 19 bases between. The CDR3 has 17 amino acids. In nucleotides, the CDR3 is TGTGCCAGCAGCGAAGGAGGCGGCAGGTGGGACACCGGGGAGCTGTTTTTT. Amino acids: CASSEGGGRWDTGELFF.

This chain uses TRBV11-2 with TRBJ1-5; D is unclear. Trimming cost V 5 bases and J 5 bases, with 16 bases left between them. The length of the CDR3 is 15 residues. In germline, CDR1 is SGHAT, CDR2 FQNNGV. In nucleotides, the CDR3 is TGTGCCAGCAGCCCTGGGGAGGCGGTGGATCAGCCCCAGCATTTT. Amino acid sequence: CASSPGEAVDQPQHF.

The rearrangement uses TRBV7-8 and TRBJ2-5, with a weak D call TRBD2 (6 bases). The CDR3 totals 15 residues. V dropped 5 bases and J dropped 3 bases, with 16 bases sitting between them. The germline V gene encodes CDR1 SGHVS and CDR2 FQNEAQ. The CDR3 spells CASSKGLRSEETQYF. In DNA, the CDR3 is TGTGCCAGCAGCAAGGGACTTCGGTCCGAAGAGACCCAGTACTTC. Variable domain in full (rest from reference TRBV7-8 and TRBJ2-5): GAGVSQSPRYKVAKRGQDVALRCDPISGHVSLFWYQQALGQGPEFLTYFQNEAQLDKSGLPSDRFFAERPEGSVSTLKIQRTQQEDSAVYLCASSKGLRSEETQYFGPGTRLLVL.

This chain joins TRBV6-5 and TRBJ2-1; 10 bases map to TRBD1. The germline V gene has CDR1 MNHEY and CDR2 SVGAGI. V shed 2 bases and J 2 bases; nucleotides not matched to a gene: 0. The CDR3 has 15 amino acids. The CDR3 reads CASSYGTGAYNEQFF. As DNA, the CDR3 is TGTGCCAGCAGTTACGGGACAGGGGCCTACAATGAGCAGTTCTTC.

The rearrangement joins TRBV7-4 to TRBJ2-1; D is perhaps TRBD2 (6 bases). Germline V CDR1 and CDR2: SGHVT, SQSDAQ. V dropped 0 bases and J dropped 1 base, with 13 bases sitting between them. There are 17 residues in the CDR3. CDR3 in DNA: TGTGCCAGCAGCTTAGCGCTTGGACTAAGTTCCTACAATGAGCAGTTCTTC. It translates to CASSLALGLSSYNEQFF. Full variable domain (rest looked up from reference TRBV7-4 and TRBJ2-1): GAGVSQSPRYKVAKRGRDVALRCDSISGHVTLYWYRQTLGQGSEVLTYSQSDAQRDKSGRPSGRFSAERPERSVSTLKIQRTEQGDSAVYLCASSLALGLSSYNEQFFGPGTRLTVL.

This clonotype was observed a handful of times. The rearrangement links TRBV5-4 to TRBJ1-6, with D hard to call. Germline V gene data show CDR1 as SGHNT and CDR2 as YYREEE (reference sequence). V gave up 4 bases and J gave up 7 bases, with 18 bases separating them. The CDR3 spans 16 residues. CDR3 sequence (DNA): TGTGCCAGCAGCCCTTCGTGGGGTCCGATAAATTCACCCCTCCACTTT. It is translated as CASSPSWGPINSPLHF.

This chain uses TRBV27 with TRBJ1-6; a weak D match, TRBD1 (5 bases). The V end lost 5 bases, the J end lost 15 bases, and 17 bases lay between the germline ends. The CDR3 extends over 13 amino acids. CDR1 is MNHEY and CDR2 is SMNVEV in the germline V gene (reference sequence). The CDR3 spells CASSPIRWGDLHF. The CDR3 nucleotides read TGTGCCAGCAGTCCGATTAGGTGGGGGGACCTCCACTTT.

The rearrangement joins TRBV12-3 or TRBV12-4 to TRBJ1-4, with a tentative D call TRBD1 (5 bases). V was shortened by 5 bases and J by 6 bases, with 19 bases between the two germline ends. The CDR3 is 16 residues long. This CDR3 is CASSPRVPYSYEKLFF. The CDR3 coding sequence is TGTGCCAGCAGTCCCAGGGTTCCTTATAGTTATGAAAAACTGTTTTTT.

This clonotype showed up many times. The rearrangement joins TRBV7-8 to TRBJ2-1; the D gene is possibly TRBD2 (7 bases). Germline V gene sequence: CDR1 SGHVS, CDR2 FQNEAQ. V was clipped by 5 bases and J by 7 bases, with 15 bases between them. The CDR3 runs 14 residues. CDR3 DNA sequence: TGTGCCAGCAGCCCCCGGGGGGCCTGGAATGAGCAGTTCTTC. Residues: CASSPRGAWNEQFF.

The CDR3 nucleotides are TGCGCCAGCAGCCGCCTCGCCGGGGGGCCCCAGCATTTT. Translating gives CASSRLAGGPQHF. The V and J genes are TRBV4-1 and TRBJ1-5; D perhaps matches TRBD1 (5 bases). Deletions cut 4 bases from V and 9 bases from J, with 13 bases between. The CDR3 extends over 13 amino acids. Germline V gene sequence: CDR1 MGHRA, CDR2 YSYEKL.